The clone carrying this TCR beta chain was counted a single time. Its antigen remains unidentified. TCRdb processed the reads anew with MiXCR; each CDR3 protein has one entry. The repertoire holds 140,000 to 150,000 distinct CDR3 sequences, with 25% to 35% as singletons. This record belongs to a study of T cell repertoires in cytomegalovirus infection. Across the study: Epitope selection comprised recently identified HLA-C-restricted CMV epitopes and well-studied HLA-B-restricted CMV epitopes. Public TCR beta signature analysis indicated the presence of both CMV infection and matching HLA type. Findings and caveats of the study: Summed frequency of public TCR beta families distinguished CMV carriers with the relevant HLA. Across the ex vivo response, the dominant clonotypes were HLA-C-restricted CMV-specific TCR beta clonotypes.

CDR1 and CDR2 from the germline V gene are SNHLY and FYNNEI. The CDR3 loop spans 14 amino acids. V dropped 6 bases and J dropped 11; count of bases not matched to a gene: 10. V is TRBV2 and J is TRBJ1-1, with 12 bases aligning to TRBD1. The sample in question was CD8+ T cells from cultured PBMCs, obtained from culture after CMV antigen stimulation. The sequence was collected from a human donor in good health (CMV status not recorded). Some clones in this sample may be carry-over from other donors' samples. In nucleotides, the CDR3 is TGTGCCAGCAGAGCGGGGACAGGGGGCGATGAGGCTTTCTTT. Protein product: CASRAGTGGDEAFF.